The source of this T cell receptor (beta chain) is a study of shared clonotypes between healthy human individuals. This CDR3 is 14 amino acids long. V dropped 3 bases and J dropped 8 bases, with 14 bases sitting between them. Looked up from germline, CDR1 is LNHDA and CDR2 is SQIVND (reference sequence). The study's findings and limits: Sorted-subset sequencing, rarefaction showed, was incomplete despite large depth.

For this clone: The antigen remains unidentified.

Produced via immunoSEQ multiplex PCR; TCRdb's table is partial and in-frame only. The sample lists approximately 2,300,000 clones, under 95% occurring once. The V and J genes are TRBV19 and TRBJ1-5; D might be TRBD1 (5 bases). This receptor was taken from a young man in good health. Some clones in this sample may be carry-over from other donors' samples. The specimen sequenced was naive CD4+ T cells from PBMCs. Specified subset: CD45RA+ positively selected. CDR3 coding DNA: TGTGCCAGTAGTATCAGGGAGGGTATGGAGCCCCAGCATTTT. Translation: CASSIREGMEPQHF.